A selection of T cell receptor beta chains follows, all from one sample in a study of a mutant IDH1 vaccine in newly diagnosed glioma. Data came from immunoSEQ multiplex PCR; TCRdb stores just in-frame clones and leaves some out. The sample includes tens of thousands of clones, around 86% of them seen just once. Their specific antigens are unknown. This sample comprised PBMCs, obtained from a glioma patient whose treatment included an IDH1 peptide vaccine. Receptors were obtained from a young man with glioma. Both conserved end residues are part of each CDR3. The D gene is left open where the match is weak. Size tells how often a clone was seen (once, few, many) or the class of an expanded clone, and some rows leave it out.

>NA|TRBJ1-1|TRBV27|NA
TGTGCCAGCAGCCGGTGGGGGGGCAGCGCTGAAGCTTTCTTT
CASSRWGGSAEAFF
>once|TRBJ2-1|TRBV19|NA
TGTGCCAGTAGCAAGCATCCCTCCTACAATGAGCAGTTCTTC
CASSKHPSYNEQFF
>NA|TRBJ2-1|TRBV20-1|NA
TGCAGTGCTCTTAAGAACAGTGAGCAGTTCTTC
CSALKNSEQFF
>NA|TRBJ2-3|TRBV4-1|TRBD2
TGCGCCAGCAGCCAAGTCTCTAGCGGGGGTACAGATACGCAGTATTTT
CASSQVSSGGTDTQYF
>NA|TRBJ1-6|TRBV7-2|NA
TGTGCCAGCAGCTTAGTGCAGAGCTCCTATAATTCACCCCTCCACTTT
CASSLVQSSYNSPLHF
>NA|TRBJ2-7|TRBV5-6|TRBD2
TGTGCCAGCAGCTTGTTGTTACTAGCGGGGGGGACCTACGAGCAGTACTTC
CASSLLLLAGGTYEQYF
>NA|TRBJ2-5|TRBV19|TRBD2
TGTGCCAGTAGTATGGGTAGCGGGGCTGGAGAGACCCAGTACTTC
CASSMGSGAGETQYF
>NA|TRBJ1-5|TRBV6-6|TRBD1
TGTGCCAGTGTGGGCCAGGGGGCCCAGCCCCAGCATTTT
CASVGQGAQPQHF
>few|TRBJ2-2|TRBV6-1|TRBD1
TGTGCCAGCGGACGGACAGGGAACACCGGGGAGCTGTTTTTT
CASGRTGNTGELFF
>NA|TRBJ2-7|TRBV7-9|NA
TGTGCCAGCAGCTTAGGCCCCGGATACTACGAGCAGTACTTC
CASSLGPGYYEQYF
>NA|TRBJ2-1|TRBV11-2|TRBD2
TGTGCCAGCAGCTGGCCCCGGGGGGGCATCGGCGATGAGCAGTTCTTC
CASSWPRGGIGDEQFF
>NA|TRBJ1-5|TRBV28|NA
TGTGCCAGCTTGCGAGAGAGACGCAATCAGCCCCAGCATTTT
CASLRERRNQPQHF
>NA|TRBJ1-2|TRBV7-9|NA
TGTGCCAGCAGCTTAGTGGGGGGCGTGAACTATGGCTACACCTTC
CASSLVGGVNYGYTF
>NA|TRBJ1-1|TRBV6-6|NA
TGTGCCACCTCGACACCCCCCTACGCGGCTTTCTTT
CATSTPPYAAFF
>NA|TRBJ1-1|TRBV29-1|TRBD1
TGCAGCGTTACCTCCGGGCCCGGGACAGTGAACACTGAAGCTTTCTTT
CSVTSGPGTVNTEAFF
>few|TRBJ2-5|TRBV30|NA
TGTGCCTGGAGTGTTTCGGGGAGACAAGAGACCCAGTACTTC
CAWSVSGRQETQYF
>NA|TRBJ2-7|TRBV5-1|TRBD2
TGCGCCAGCAGCTCAAACGTCCCAGGACTAGCGGGGGGTTCCTACGAGCAGTACTTC
CASSSNVPGLAGGSYEQYF
>NA|TRBJ1-6|TRBV30|NA
TGTGCCTGGAGTGTACTGAATTCTAAAAACCTCCGGGACGTCGGATGGTATAATTCACCCCTCCACTTT
CAWSVLNSKNLRDVGWYNSPLHF
>NA|TRBJ2-7|TRBV6-6|TRBD1
TGTGCCAGCAGTTACTCGACAGGGGCCTACGAGCAGTACTTC
CASSYSTGAYEQYF
>NA|TRBJ2-5|TRBV2|NA
TGTGCCAGCAGAAGATTACTAAACCGGGACCAAGAGACCCAGTACTTC
CASRRLLNRDQETQYF
>NA|TRBJ2-3|TRBV7-8|NA
TGTGCCAGCAGCTTCAGACTCCCCCAGCGCGCAGATACGCAGTATTTT
CASSFRLPQRADTQYF
>NA|TRBJ1-3|TRBV29-1|NA
TGCAGCGTTGAAGTAGGGTTCTCTGGAAACACCATATATTTT
CSVEVGFSGNTIYF
>NA|TRBJ1-4|TRBV5-6|NA
TGTGCCAGCAGCCCGGACGGGTTATTAAATGAAAAACTGTTTTTT
CASSPDGLLNEKLFF
>NA|TRBJ2-6|TRBV5-6|NA
TGTGCCAGCAGCTTTGCACGCTCTGGGGCCAACGTCCTGACTTTC
CASSFARSGANVLTF
>NA|TRBJ2-7|TRBV7-2|TRBD1
TGTGCCAGCAGCACCGACAGGGGGTCCCCCTACGAGCAGTACTTC
CASSTDRGSPYEQYF
>NA|TRBJ2-5|TRBV28|NA
TGTGCCAGCAGTTTCGGAGAGACCCAGTACTTC
CASSFGETQYF
>NA|TRBJ2-5|TRBV6-1|TRBD1
TGTGCCAGCAGTGAATGGACACAGGGGATCCAGCCAGAGACCCAGTACTTC
CASSEWTQGIQPETQYF
>NA|TRBJ2-3|TRBV19|NA
TGTGCCAGTTCAGACGAGACCAGGAGCACAGATACGCAGTATTTT
CASSDETRSTDTQYF
>NA|TRBJ2-7|TRBV7-2|NA
TGTGCCAGCAGCTCCTATAATACGCGCTACGAGCAGTACTTC
CASSSYNTRYEQYF
>NA|TRBJ2-5|TRBV2|TRBD1
TGTGCCAGCAGAAGGGACAGACAAGAGACCCAGTACTTC
CASRRDRQETQYF